The T cell receptor beta chain under discussion was sequenced for a study of blood T cell repertoires in COVID-19. Study summary: There were acute and convalescent COVID-19 samples, and they came from the United States, Italy and Spain. The cDNA or gDNA used as material had been derived from T cells, B-cell-depleted T cells, or PBMCs.

Enrollment of patients from Seattle took place during active infection, with longitudinal follow-up. Study processing details: Quantification of nucleated cells was approximated via reference gene primer amplification. TCRdb's copy holds only in-frame clones and misses some; the assay was immunoSEQ multiplex PCR. V, J and clone size are those of that table, while D and trimming were read from the DNA. The sample includes some 71,000 clones, about four fifths of them seen just once. The CDR3 covers 15 residues. V trimming: 6 bases; J trimming: 0 bases; junction bases outside the gene matches: 7. The germline V gene has CDR1 MGHRA and CDR2 YSYEKL.

This TCR derives from a man aged 50 or older with COVID-19, enrolled during active disease. This sequence joins TRBV4-1 and TRBJ2-5; 7 nucleotides line up with TRBD1. Sequencing used peripheral blood. CDR3 loop: CASRVTGQYQETQYF. DNA of the CDR3: TGCGCCAGCAGAGTTACGGGACAGTACCAAGAGACCCAGTACTTC.